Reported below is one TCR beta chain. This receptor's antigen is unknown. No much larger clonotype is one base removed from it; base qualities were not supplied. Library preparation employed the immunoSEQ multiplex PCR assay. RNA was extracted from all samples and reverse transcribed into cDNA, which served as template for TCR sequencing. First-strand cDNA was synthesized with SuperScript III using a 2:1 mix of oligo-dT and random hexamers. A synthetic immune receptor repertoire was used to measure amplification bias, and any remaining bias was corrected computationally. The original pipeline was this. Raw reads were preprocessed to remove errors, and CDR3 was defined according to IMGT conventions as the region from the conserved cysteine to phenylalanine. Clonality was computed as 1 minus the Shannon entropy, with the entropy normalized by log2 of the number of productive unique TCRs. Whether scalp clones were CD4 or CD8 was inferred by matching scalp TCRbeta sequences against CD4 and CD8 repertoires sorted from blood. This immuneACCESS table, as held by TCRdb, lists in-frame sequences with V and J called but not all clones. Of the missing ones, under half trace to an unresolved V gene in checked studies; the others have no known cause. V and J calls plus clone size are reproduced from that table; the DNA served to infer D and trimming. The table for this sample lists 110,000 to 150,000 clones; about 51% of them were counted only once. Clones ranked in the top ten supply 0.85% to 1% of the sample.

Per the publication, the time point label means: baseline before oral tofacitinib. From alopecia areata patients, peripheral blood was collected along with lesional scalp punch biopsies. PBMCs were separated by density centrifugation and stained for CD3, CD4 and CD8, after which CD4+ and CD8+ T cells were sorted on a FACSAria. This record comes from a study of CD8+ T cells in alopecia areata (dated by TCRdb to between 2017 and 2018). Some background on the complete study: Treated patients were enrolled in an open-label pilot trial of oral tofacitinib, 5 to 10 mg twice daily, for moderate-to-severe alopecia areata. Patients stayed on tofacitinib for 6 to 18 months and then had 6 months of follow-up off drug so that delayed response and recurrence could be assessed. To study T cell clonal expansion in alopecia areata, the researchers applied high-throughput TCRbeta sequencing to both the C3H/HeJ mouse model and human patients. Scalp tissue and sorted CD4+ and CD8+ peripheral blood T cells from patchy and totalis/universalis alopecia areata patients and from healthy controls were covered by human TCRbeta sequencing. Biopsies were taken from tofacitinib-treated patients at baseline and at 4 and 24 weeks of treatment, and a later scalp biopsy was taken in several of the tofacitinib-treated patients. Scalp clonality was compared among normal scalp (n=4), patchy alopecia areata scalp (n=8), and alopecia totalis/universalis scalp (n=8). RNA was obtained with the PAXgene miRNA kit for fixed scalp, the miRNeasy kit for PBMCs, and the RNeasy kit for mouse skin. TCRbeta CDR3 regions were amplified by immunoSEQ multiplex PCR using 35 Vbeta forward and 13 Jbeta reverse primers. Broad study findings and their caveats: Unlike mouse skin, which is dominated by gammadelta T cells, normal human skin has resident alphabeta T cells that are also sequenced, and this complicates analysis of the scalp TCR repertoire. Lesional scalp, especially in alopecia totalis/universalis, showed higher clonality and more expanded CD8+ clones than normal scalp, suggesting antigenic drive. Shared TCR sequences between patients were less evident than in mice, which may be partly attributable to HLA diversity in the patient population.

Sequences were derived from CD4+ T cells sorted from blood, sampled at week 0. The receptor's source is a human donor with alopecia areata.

The nucleotides read TGTGCCAGCAGCTTTCGGGCGGGGAACACTGAAGCTTTCTTT. Translated, it gives CASSFRAGNTEAFF. The V and J genes are TRBV7-2 and TRBJ1-1, with no confident D gene call. V loses 3 bases, J loses 1 base, and the germline ends lie 9 bases apart. Taken from the germline V gene, the CDR1 and CDR2 loops are SGHTA and FQGNSA. Taken from cysteine to phenylalanine, the CDR3 has 14 residues. Only the CDR3 portion is preserved as DNA: 42 bases, with reading frame beginning at the first base.